This T cell receptor beta chain was documented in a study of shared clonotypes between healthy human individuals. Study outcomes and limitations: Depth of sequencing was expected to influence donor clonotype sharing. In having few donors, the study represented limited genetic and exposure-history diversity. Specimens sampled were limited to blood, with tissue repertoires likely differing.

The method was immunoSEQ multiplex PCR; TCRdb's version includes in-frame clones alone and lacks a portion of them. The sample holds more than 450,000 clones, 70% to 80% seen once. Points on this clone: What it binds is not known.

Sample: PBMCs. The receptor was derived from a woman aged 40 to 50 in good health. Some clones in this sample may be carry-over from other donors' samples.

CDR3 sequence reads: CASSMLAGNTGELFF. The CDR3 nucleotides are TGTGCCAGTAGTATGCTTGCCGGGAACACCGGGGAGCTGTTTTTT. V gene TRBV19 combines with J gene TRBJ2-2; D remains ambiguous. Germline lookup yields CDR1 LNHDA and CDR2 SQIVND (reference sequence). Trimming left V 3 bases short and J 1 base short, with 9 bases between. The CDR3 has 15 amino acids.